Listed below are T cell receptor beta chains from one sample, sequenced in a study of CD8 T cells in ankylosing spondylitis. TCRdb ran MiXCR on the 5' RACE reads and lists one entry per CDR3 protein. This sample carries roughly 180,000 distinct CDR3 sequences, roughly 13% of them seen once, and the ten largest clones take approximately 15%. The sample was blood, either unsorted or a sorted T cell fraction (not recorded which). Receptors originate from a male donor with ankylosing spondylitis or in good health (not recorded which). CDR3s include the opening cysteine and the closing phenylalanine or tryptophan. The order of the fields is D gene, V gene, J gene, clone size, CDR3 protein, CDR3 DNA. A D gene is named only where the DNA matches it firmly. The size of a clone is reported for some rows only, either as once, few or many, or as a class for expanded clones.

>NA|TRBV14|TRBJ1-2|few
CASSQGGAANYGYTF
TGTGCCAGCAGCCAAGGAGGGGCGGCTAACTATGGCTACACCTTC
>TRBD1|TRBV5-5|TRBJ1-4|NA
CASSDGTGGYNEKLFF
TGTGCCAGCAGCGATGGGACAGGGGGATATAATGAAAAACTGTTTTTT
>NA|TRBV20-1|TRBJ2-2|few
CSASLDVGTGELFF
TGCAGTGCTTCGCTAGATGTGGGCACCGGGGAGCTGTTTTTT
>NA|TRBV12-3/TRBV12-4|TRBJ2-3|many
CASSLFTDTQYF
TGTGCCAGCAGTCTTTTCACAGATACGCAGTATTTT
>TRBD2|TRBV4-2|TRBJ2-1|many
CASSQDGGGQFF
TGTGCCAGCAGCCAAGACGGCGGGGGGCAGTTCTTC
>TRBD1|TRBV7-9|TRBJ2-7|NA
CASSRGTGYSYEQYF
TGTGCCAGCAGCCGAGGGACAGGGTACAGCTACGAGCAGTACTTC
>NA|TRBV11-2|TRBJ2-7|few
CASSYAQGRFYEQYF
TGTGCCAGCAGCTACGCCCAGGGCCGGTTCTACGAGCAGTACTTC
>NA|TRBV30|TRBJ2-1|NA
CAWSVGWGPNEQFF
TGTGCCTGGAGTGTAGGGTGGGGCCCCAATGAGCAGTTCTTC
>NA|TRBV5-3|TRBJ2-7|NA
CATERAAGASSYEQYF
TGTGCCACCGAGAGGGCAGCAGGGGCAAGCTCCTACGAGCAGTACTTC
>TRBD1|TRBV7-8|TRBJ1-2|few
CASSYRTGVGYTF
TGTGCCAGCAGCTACCGGACAGGGGTTGGCTACACCTTC
>NA|TRBV29-1|TRBJ2-5|many
CSVEVAPSQETQYF
TGCAGCGTTGAAGTGGCCCCCAGCCAAGAGACCCAGTACTTC
>NA|TRBV5-5|TRBJ2-3|few
CASSQDALGTSTDTQYF
TGTGCCAGCAGCCAGGACGCACTTGGAACTAGCACAGATACGCAGTATTTT
>TRBD1|TRBV29-1|TRBJ1-2|NA
CSVEDPDRDHGYTF
TGCAGCGTTGAGGATCCTGACAGGGACCATGGCTACACCTTC
>NA|TRBV14|TRBJ2-3|many
CASSLYRAQDTQYF
TGTGCCAGCAGCCTATACAGGGCCCAAGATACGCAGTATTTT
>TRBD1|TRBV4-1|TRBJ1-2|many
CASSQTPGQGSGYTF
TGCGCCAGCAGCCAGACCCCCGGACAGGGATCTGGCTACACCTTC
>TRBD1|TRBV5-1|TRBJ2-1|many
CASSNLDRASNEQFF
TGCGCCAGCAGCAACTTGGACAGGGCCAGCAATGAGCAGTTCTTC
>NA|TRBV18|TRBJ2-7|few
CASSGARRASLSYEQYF
TGTGCCAGCTCAGGGGCTAGGAGGGCTTCCCTTTCCTACGAGCAGTACTTC
>NA|TRBV5-6|TRBJ2-7|NA
CASSPRVGHTFTYEQYF
TGTGCCAGCAGCCCCAGGGTGGGACATACTTTTACCTACGAGCAGTACTTC
>TRBD1|TRBV5-6|TRBJ2-7|few
CASSFPGTGSEQYF
TGTGCCAGCAGCTTTCCCGGGACAGGGTCTGAGCAGTACTTC
>NA|TRBV6-1|TRBJ1-1|few
CASRGRATMNTEAFF
TGTGCCAGCCGGGGGCGTGCCACAATGAACACTGAAGCTTTCTTT
>NA|TRBV11-2|TRBJ2-5|NA
CASSLPPRTETQYF
TGTGCCAGCAGCTTACCCCCCCGCACAGAGACCCAGTACTTC
>NA|TRBV4-1|TRBJ2-2|few
CASSQSVSVNTGELFF
TGCGCCAGCAGCCAGTCCGTTTCGGTGAACACCGGGGAGCTGTTTTTT
>NA|TRBV7-8|TRBJ2-5|few
CASSGLPETQYF
TGTGCCAGCAGCGGGTTACCGGAGACCCAGTACTTC
>TRBD1|TRBV6-2/TRBV6-3|TRBJ2-7|NA
CASLGDSYEQYF
TGTGCCAGCCTTGGGGACAGCTACGAGCAGTACTTC
>TRBD1|TRBV6-1|TRBJ2-3|many
CASSGTGGADTQYF
TGTGCCAGCAGTGGGACAGGGGGCGCAGATACGCAGTATTTT
>NA|TRBV5-6|TRBJ1-1|many
CASSRVQGPHDTEAFF
TGTGCCAGCAGCCGCGTACAGGGTCCCCACGACACTGAAGCTTTCTTT
>TRBD1|TRBV29-1|TRBJ1-2|many
CSVETGTANYGYTF
TGCAGCGTCGAGACAGGGACGGCGAACTATGGCTACACCTTC
>TRBD1|TRBV24-1|TRBJ2-1|NA
CATSEGRDRTNEQFF
TGTGCCACCAGTGAGGGCCGGGACAGGACCAATGAGCAGTTCTTC